The 9 T cell receptor beta chains listed next were all sequenced from one sample in a study of blood T cell repertoires in COVID-19. Sequencing was performed with immunoSEQ multiplex PCR; in TCRdb, only in-frame clones are kept and a portion is missing. The table has about 320,000 clones, about 87% seen once; the top ten hold approximately 9%. Specimen: PBMCs or T cells enriched from blood (not recorded which). These receptors all come from a woman younger than 30 who had recovered from COVID-19.

V and J are TRBV7-2 and TRBJ1-5; no reliable D call. Germline V gives CDR1 SGHTA, CDR2 FQGNSA. This CDR3 comprises 15 residues. V was shortened by 0 bases and J by 1 base, with 7 bases between the two germline ends. CDR3 DNA: TGTGCCAGCAGCTTAGCTCGAGGGAGCAATCAGCCCCAGCATTTT. This sequence encodes CASSLARGSNQPQHF.

This clone was seen just once. The chain carries TRBV7-3 and TRBJ2-5, with 7 positions matching TRBD2. The germline CDR1 and CDR2 sequences are SGHTA and FQGTGA. CDR3 length: 15 amino acids. The trim removed 0 bases at V and 2 bases at J, leaving 3 bases unmatched. The CDR3 nucleotides are TGTGCCAGCAGCTTAACGGGTAGCGGGCAAGAGACCCAGTACTTC. This translates into CASSLTGSGQETQYF.

The chain recombines TRBV6-5 with TRBJ1-5, with D perhaps matching TRBD1 (5 bases). Germline V gene data show CDR1 as MNHEY and CDR2 as SVGAGI. The V and J ends lost 2 bases and 3 bases respectively, with 11 bases between them. The CDR3 spans 15 residues. The CDR3: CASSYRQGLNQPQHF. The DNA of the CDR3 is TGTGCCAGCAGTTACAGGCAGGGCCTCAATCAGCCCCAGCATTTT.

The chain has TRBV19 and TRBJ2-5; 8 bases agree with TRBD2. This CDR3 is built from 15 residues. Germline V gene data show CDR1 as LNHDA and CDR2 as SQIVND (reference sequence). V lost 6 bases, J lost 5 bases, and 11 bases stayed unmatched. CDR3 DNA: TGTGCCAGTAGCACTAGCGGCACAAGAGATGAGACCCAGTACTTC. It specifies CASSTSGTRDETQYF.

The V gene is TRBV7-9, the J gene TRBJ2-1, with a tentative D call TRBD2 (6 bases). The CDR3 has 18 residues. Trimming pared 3 bases from V and 2 bases from J, leaving 20 bases between. Germline CDR1 SEHNR, CDR2 FQNEAQ (reference sequence). CDR3 sequence reads: CASSFRRLGGGTYNEQFF. CDR3 in DNA: TGTGCCAGCAGCTTTCGACGGTTAGGTGGGGGGACCTACAATGAGCAGTTCTTC.

The rearrangement joins TRBV4-2 to TRBJ2-3; 7 positions agree with TRBD2. The germline CDR1 and CDR2 sequences are LGHNA and YNFKEQ. The trim removed 3 bases at V and 0 bases at J, leaving 3 bases unmatched. The CDR3 totals 15 residues. DNA of the CDR3: TGTGCCAGCAGCCAGTTCGGGGGGAGCACAGATACGCAGTATTTT. Translation gives CASSQFGGSTDTQYF.

V is TRBV27 and J is TRBJ1-2; TRBD1 matches 7 bases. With V trimmed by 5 bases and J by 8 bases, 11 bases remained unmatched. The CDR3 runs 14 residues. From germline, CDR1 is MNHEY and CDR2 SMNVEV (reference sequence). The CDR3 reads CASSPGDSLGGYTF. CDR3 nucleotides: TGTGCCAGCAGTCCGGGGGACAGTCTTGGAGGCTACACCTTC.

As concerns this clone: At one end, the junction sequence differs from germline, possibly due to a read error. The V and J genes are TRBV5-8 and TRBJ1-2; perhaps TRBD1 as D (5 bases). The germline gives CDR1 SGHTS, CDR2 YDEGEE. The CDR3 extends over 12 amino acids. The CDR3, as DNA: TGTGCCAGCTACCGGGACTTTGGGCCCTTGGCCTTC. It codes for CASYRDFGPLAF. Full variable domain (outside the CDR3, taken from reference TRBV5-8 and TRBJ1-2): EAGVTQSPTHLIKTRGQQATLRCSPISGHTSVYWYQQALGLGLQFLLWYDEGEERNRGNFPPRFSGRQFPNYSSELNVNALELEDSALYLCASYRDFGPLAFGSGTRLTVV.

The chain couples TRBV6-5 to TRBJ2-3; possibly TRBD1 for D (5 bases). Germline V gene lookup returns CDR1 MNHEY and CDR2 SVGAGI. Trimming stripped 6 bases from V and 2 bases from J, with 15 bases between. The CDR3 spans 15 residues. CDR3 region: CASSSDRPHTDTQYF. The CDR3 bases are TGTGCCAGCAGCTCAGACAGACCACACACAGATACGCAGTATTTT.